These T cell receptor beta chains were read from a single sample in a study of blood T cells in healthy people across ages. TCRdb re-called the 5' RACE reads through MiXCR, storing one row per CDR3 protein. The sample carries about 1.5 million distinct CDR3 sequences, 42% recorded once. Sequenced: blood. Every receptor here comes from a woman aged 18 to 35 in good health. Both conserved end residues are part of each CDR3. A D gene is named only where the DNA matches it firmly. Part of the rows lack a size; the others show once, few, many or a class for expanded clones.

>TRBD1|-|TRBV2|TRBJ1-2
TGTGCCAGCGCTGGGCCAGATAGACAGGGGGCGGATGGCTACACCTTC
CASAGPDRQGADGYTF
>-|-|TRBV7-2|TRBJ2-4
TGTGCCAGCAGCTTAGCAACAGCGTTCTCCGGGCAGTACTTC
CASSLATAFSGQYF
>-|few|TRBV11-2|TRBJ2-1
TGTGCCAGCACCATCGTCTCCCTTGAGGACTTAGTATACAATGAGCAGTTCTTC
CASTIVSLEDLVYNEQFF
>TRBD2|few|TRBV9|TRBJ2-7
TGTGCCAGCAGCTCTCCGACTAGCGGGAGGAGCTCCTACGAGCAGTACTTC
CASSSPTSGRSSYEQYF
>-|-|TRBV5-1|TRBJ1-2
TGCGCCAGCAGCTTGGCGATAGGGGAAGGTTATGGCTACACCTTC
CASSLAIGEGYGYTF
>-|-|TRBV6-1|TRBJ2-3
TGTGCCACCAATTACGGTACGCAGTATTTT
CATNYGTQYF
>-|-|TRBV3-1|TRBJ2-3
TGTGCCAGCGCCGTGTCAGGGGTAGCGACAGATACGCAGTATTTT
CASAVSGVATDTQYF
>-|-|TRBV6-2/TRBV6-3|TRBJ1-1
TGTGCCAGCACCGTTACAGAGAACACTGAAGCTTTCTTT
CASTVTENTEAFF
>-|-|TRBV9|TRBJ2-5
TGTGCCAGCAGCGTAGAAGGTAAAGGGGGATTGGAGACCCAGTACTTC
CASSVEGKGGLETQYF
>TRBD1|-|TRBV5-1|TRBJ2-5
TGCGCCACCCGGGACAGTGAAGAGACCCAGTACTTC
CATRDSEETQYF
>TRBD2|few|TRBV20-1|TRBJ2-3
TGCAGTGCTGGAGGACTAGCGGCCACAGATACGCAGTATTTT
CSAGGLAATDTQYF
>TRBD1|-|TRBV6-6|TRBJ2-3
TGTGCCAGCAGTTACTCCGGGGACAGGGTCACAGATACGCAGTATTTT
CASSYSGDRVTDTQYF
>TRBD1|few|TRBV2|TRBJ1-2
TGTGCCAGCAGTGAAGAAGAAGGGACAGGATCCGGTTATGGCTACACCTTC
CASSEEEGTGSGYGYTF
>-|-|TRBV10-3|TRBJ2-3
TGTGCCATCAGTGCCGGGACCCTTTCCTTGGGCACAGATACGCAGTATTTT
CAISAGTLSLGTDTQYF
>TRBD1|-|TRBV5-1|TRBJ1-6
TGCGCCAGCAGCGTCCAGACAGGGGAAAATTCACCCCTCCACTTT
CASSVQTGENSPLHF
>TRBD2|-|TRBV20-1|TRBJ2-7
TGCAGTGCTAGAGATAGCGGGACGGTCACCTACGAGCAGTACTTC
CSARDSGTVTYEQYF
>-|-|TRBV15|TRBJ2-5
TGTGCCACCAGCAGAGCCTCGACAGATAAAGAGACCCAGTACTTC
CATSRASTDKETQYF
>-|-|TRBV7-3|TRBJ2-2
TGTGCCAGCAGCCCACTGGTAACCGGGGAGCTGTTTTTT
CASSPLVTGELFF
>-|-|TRBV12-3/TRBV12-4|TRBJ1-1
TGTGCCAGCACCAGACAGCAGAACACTGAAGCTTTCTTT
CASTRQQNTEAFF
>TRBD1|few|TRBV12-3/TRBV12-4|TRBJ2-7
TGTGCCAGCAGTTTTTGGACAGGGTTCCACGAGCAGTACTTC
CASSFWTGFHEQYF
>-|-|TRBV20-1|TRBJ2-7
TGCAGTGCTAGGGATACGGCCTCTAACGAGCAGTACTTC
CSARDTASNEQYF
>-|-|TRBV2|TRBJ1-5
TGTGCCAGCAGGGTCAGGAGGGGGATGGATGGACCCCAGCATTTT
CASRVRRGMDGPQHF
>-|few|TRBV20-1|TRBJ2-1
TGCAGTGCTAGCCGCGGGACCCCGCTTTACAATGAGCAGTTCTTC
CSASRGTPLYNEQFF
>TRBD2|-|TRBV12-3/TRBV12-4|TRBJ2-7
TGTGCCAGCAGTTTCGGAAGCGGGGTCTACGAGCAGTACTTC
CASSFGSGVYEQYF
>TRBD1|-|TRBV18|TRBJ1-5
TGTGCCAGCTCACAACAAGAGACCGGGACAGGGGATCAGCCCCAGCATTTT
CASSQQETGTGDQPQHF
>-|few|TRBV28|TRBJ2-7
TGTGCCAGCACCCTGGGGAAGGACAGCTACGAGCAGTACTTC
CASTLGKDSYEQYF
>-|few|TRBV7-9|TRBJ2-1
TGTGCCAGCAGCTTAACCCTGCTGGCCTACAATGAGCAGTTCTTC
CASSLTLLAYNEQFF
>TRBD2|-|TRBV4-1|TRBJ2-3
TGCGCCAGCAGCCAAGGAAATAGCGGGGGGGGCGCCGCAGATACGCAGTATTTT
CASSQGNSGGGAADTQYF
>TRBD1|few|TRBV5-5|TRBJ1-1
TGTGCCAGCAGCTTGTCCGAGGGACAGGGTAACACTGAAGCTTTCTTT
CASSLSEGQGNTEAFF
>TRBD1|-|TRBV7-6|TRBJ2-5
TGTGCCAGCAGCTTTACGGGCAGGGGGGAGACCCAGTACTTC
CASSFTGRGETQYF
>-|-|TRBV2|TRBJ1-3
TGTGCCAGCAAGACGACGGTATTTTCTGGAAACACCATATATTTT
CASKTTVFSGNTIYF
>-|-|TRBV9|TRBJ2-3
TGTGCCAGCAGCATACCACCTGGAACAGGGTGCACAGATACGCAGTATTTT
CASSIPPGTGCTDTQYF
>-|-|TRBV6-1|TRBJ1-5
TGTGCCAGCAGAAATACAGGGAACAATCAGCCCCAGCATTTT
CASRNTGNNQPQHF
>TRBD2|many|TRBV7-9|TRBJ2-1
TGTGCCAGCAGCTCTAGTCTAGCGGGGGTCTACAATGAGCAGTTCTTC
CASSSSLAGVYNEQFF
>TRBD1|few|TRBV2|TRBJ1-6
TGTGCCAGCAGAGCAGACAGGGTTAATTCACCCCTCCACTTT
CASRADRVNSPLHF
>-|-|TRBV11-2|TRBJ1-1
TGTGCCAGCAGCTTAGTGATTTTGGGATCTGAAGCTTTCTTT
CASSLVILGSEAFF
>TRBD1|few|TRBV25-1|TRBJ2-7
TGTGCCACCAGGGAGACAGGGGATATGTACGAGCAGTACTTC
CATRETGDMYEQYF
>TRBD1|many|TRBV27|TRBJ2-5
TGTGCCACCAGGACAGGGGTAGAGACCCAGTACTTC
CATRTGVETQYF
>TRBD1|few|TRBV7-9|TRBJ2-4
TGTGCCAGCAGCTTAGGGGACAGGGGCAACATTCAGTACTTC
CASSLGDRGNIQYF
>TRBD1|few|TRBV6-1|TRBJ1-2
TGTGCCAGCAGTGATTTGGCGGGGACAGGGAATGGCTACACCTTC
CASSDLAGTGNGYTF
>TRBD2|few|TRBV12-3/TRBV12-4|TRBJ2-5
TGTGCCAGCAGTTTACGAAGCGGGGGGCAAAACAATGAGCAGTACTTC
CASSLRSGGQNNEQYF